The sequence of this TCR beta chain was determined in a study of blood T cell repertoires in COVID-19. At the level of the study: Specimens from acute and convalescent COVID-19 originated in the United States, Italy and Spain. Nucleic acid was either cDNA or gDNA, and it came from T cells, B-cell-depleted T cells, or PBMCs.

Per germline, CDR1 SGHRS and CDR2 YFSETQ. V lost 5 bases and J lost 6; bases outside the gene matches: 7. The CDR3 spans 14 residues. This clone appeared a few times. As processed by the authors: Reference gene primer amplification gave estimated nucleated cell counts. The repertoire was sequenced with immunoSEQ multiplex PCR; TCRdb's copy has only in-frame clones and lacks some. The DNA was the basis for D and trimming; V, J and clone size are from that table. The sample yields roughly 330,000 clones, approximately 88% seen once. V is TRBV5-1 and J is TRBJ1-1; 10 bases are shared with TRBD1. The receptor's source is a woman aged 45-65 years with active or convalescent COVID-19. The material sequenced was peripheral blood. CDR3 region: CASRGQGDKAEAFF. The CDR3 DNA follows: TGCGCCAGCAGAGGACAGGGGGATAAGGCTGAAGCTTTCTTT.